This paragraph reports one T cell receptor (beta chain). The antigen is undetermined. Trimming stripped 2 bases from V and 2 bases from J, with 13 bases between. Germline V gives CDR1 SGHTA, CDR2 FQGTGA. CDR3 length: 15 amino acids. The PCR had 60 Vbeta and 13 Jbeta primers. This table comes from immunoSEQ multiplex PCR, and its TCRdb copy is limited to in-frame clones, with some not included. The sample lists about 180,000 clones, roughly 81% seen once, with roughly 4.9% in the top ten. The sample originates from a study of cytomegalovirus exposure and HLA in healthy donors. Study overall: Among about 200 million T cells, an earlier analysis found about 100 million unique TCR beta sequences.

The study's findings and limits: A further, later analysis showed that HLA-associated TCR beta chains (compared with equally common others) were more clonally expanded. Some TCR beta chains (more than 150 of them) were listed as cytomegalovirus-associated.

Sequenced material: PBMCs. This chain joins TRBV7-3 and TRBJ2-7; unclear D gene. The clonotype was recovered from a woman younger than 35 in good health and CMV-seropositive. DNA of the CDR3: TGTGCCAGCAGCTTAGTTGGGCCTATCACCTACGAGCAGTACTTC. Its translation: CASSLVGPITYEQYF.